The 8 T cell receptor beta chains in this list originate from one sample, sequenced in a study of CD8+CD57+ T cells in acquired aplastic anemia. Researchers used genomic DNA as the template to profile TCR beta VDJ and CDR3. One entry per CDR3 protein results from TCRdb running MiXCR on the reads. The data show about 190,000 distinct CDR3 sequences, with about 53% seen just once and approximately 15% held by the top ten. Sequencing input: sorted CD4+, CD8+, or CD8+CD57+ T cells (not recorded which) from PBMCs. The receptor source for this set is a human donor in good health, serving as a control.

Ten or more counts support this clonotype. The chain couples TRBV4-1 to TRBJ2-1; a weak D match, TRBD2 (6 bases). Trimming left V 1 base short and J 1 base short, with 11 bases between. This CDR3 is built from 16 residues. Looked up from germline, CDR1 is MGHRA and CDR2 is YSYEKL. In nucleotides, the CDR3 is TGCGCCAGCAGCCAAGTGGAGGGGACGTCCTACAATGAGCAGTTCTTC. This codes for CASSQVEGTSYNEQFF.

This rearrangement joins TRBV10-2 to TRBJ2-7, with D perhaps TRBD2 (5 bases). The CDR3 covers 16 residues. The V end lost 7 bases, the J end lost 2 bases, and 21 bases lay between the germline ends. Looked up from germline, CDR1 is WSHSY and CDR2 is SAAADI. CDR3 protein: CASNAGPAVNPYEQYF. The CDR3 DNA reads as TGCGCCAGCAACGCCGGGCCAGCGGTGAACCCCTACGAGCAGTACTTC.

For the CDR3, the DNA is TGTGCCAGCAGCGAGGGACAGACTAGCGGGGGACAAGAGACCCAGTACTTC. Translation gives CASSEGQTSGGQETQYF. V and J are TRBV9 and TRBJ2-5, with 12 bases aligning to TRBD2. The germline gives CDR1 SGDLS, CDR2 YYNGEE. This CDR3 has 17 amino acids. Germline trimming cut 3 bases from V and 2 bases from J; bases unmatched to any gene: 8.

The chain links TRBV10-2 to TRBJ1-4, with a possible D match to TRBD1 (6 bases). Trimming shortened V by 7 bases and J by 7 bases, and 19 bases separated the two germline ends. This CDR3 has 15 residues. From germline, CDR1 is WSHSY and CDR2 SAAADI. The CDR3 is CASNAGTTVGEKLFF. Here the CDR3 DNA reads TGCGCCAGCAACGCCGGGACAACCGTGGGTGAAAAACTGTTTTTT.

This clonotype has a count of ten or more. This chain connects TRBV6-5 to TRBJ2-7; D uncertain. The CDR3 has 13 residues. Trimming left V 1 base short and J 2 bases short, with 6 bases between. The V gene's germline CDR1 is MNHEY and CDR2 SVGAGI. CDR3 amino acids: CASSYFGTYEQYF. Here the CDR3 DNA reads TGTGCCAGCAGTTACTTTGGCACCTACGAGCAGTACTTC.

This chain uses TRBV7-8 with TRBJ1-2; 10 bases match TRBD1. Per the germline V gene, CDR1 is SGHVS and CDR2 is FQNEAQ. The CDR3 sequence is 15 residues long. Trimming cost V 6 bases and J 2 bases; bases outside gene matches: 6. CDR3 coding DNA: TGTGCCAGCAGTGAACGGGACAGGGGAAACTATGGCTACACCTTC. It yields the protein CASSERDRGNYGYTF. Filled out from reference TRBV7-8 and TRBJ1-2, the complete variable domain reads GAGVSQSPRYKVAKRGQDVALRCDPISGHVSLFWYQQALGQGPEFLTYFQNEAQLDKSGLPSDRFFAERPEGSVSTLKIQRTQQEDSAVYLCASSERDRGNYGYTFGSGTRLTVV.

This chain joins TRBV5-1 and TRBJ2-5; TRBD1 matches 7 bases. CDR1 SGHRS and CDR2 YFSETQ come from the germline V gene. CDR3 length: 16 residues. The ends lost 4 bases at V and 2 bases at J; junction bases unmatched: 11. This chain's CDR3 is CASSAVGQNIQETQYF. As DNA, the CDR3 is TGCGCCAGCAGCGCGGTGGGACAGAACATACAAGAGACCCAGTACTTC.

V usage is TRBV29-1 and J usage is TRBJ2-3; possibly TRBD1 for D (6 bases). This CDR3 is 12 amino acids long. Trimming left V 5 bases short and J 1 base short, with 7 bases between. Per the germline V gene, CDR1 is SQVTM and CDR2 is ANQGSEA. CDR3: CSVYRGTDTQYF. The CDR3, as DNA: TGCAGCGTTTACAGGGGCACAGATACGCAGTATTTT.